This T cell receptor (beta chain) originates from a study of identical twins. Study outcomes and limitations: Researchers reported excess low generation probability among twin-shared out-of-frame alpha sequences. In zero-insertion analyses, partial confounding could arise from invariant MAIT and iNKT cells. In cord blood, abundant beta clonotypes had fewer insertions; memory showed no trend.

With regard to this clonotype: What it binds is unknown.

Healthy Caucasian donors formed the entire cohort. MiXCR was run by TCRdb on the 5' RACE reads, yielding one entry per CDR3 protein. The data contain 1.5 million to 2 million distinct CDR3 sequences, less than 40% of them singletons. The CDR3 spans 15 residues. V gave up 0 bases and J gave up 6 bases, with 12 bases separating them. Germline V lookup: CDR1 SGHRS, CDR2 YFSETQ. The rearrangement joins TRBV5-1 to TRBJ1-4; possible D gene TRBD1, 6 bases. The sample consisted of cord blood. This sequence was found in a newborn girl in good health. The CDR3 bases are TGCGCCAGCAGCTTGGTTCGGGGGGCTTATGAAAAACTGTTTTTT. This codes for CASSLVRGAYEKLFF.